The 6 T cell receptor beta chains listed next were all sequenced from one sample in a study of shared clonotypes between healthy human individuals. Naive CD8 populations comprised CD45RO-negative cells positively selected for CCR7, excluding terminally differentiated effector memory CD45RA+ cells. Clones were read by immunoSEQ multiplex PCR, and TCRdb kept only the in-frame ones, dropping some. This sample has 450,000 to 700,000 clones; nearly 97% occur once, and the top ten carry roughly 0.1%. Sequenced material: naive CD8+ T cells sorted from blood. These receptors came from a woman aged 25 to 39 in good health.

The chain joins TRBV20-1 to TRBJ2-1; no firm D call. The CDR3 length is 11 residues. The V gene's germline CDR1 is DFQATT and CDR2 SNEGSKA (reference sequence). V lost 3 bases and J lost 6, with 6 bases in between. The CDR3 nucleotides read TGCAGTGCTAGTATGCCCAATGAGCAGTTCTTC. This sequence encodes CSASMPNEQFF.

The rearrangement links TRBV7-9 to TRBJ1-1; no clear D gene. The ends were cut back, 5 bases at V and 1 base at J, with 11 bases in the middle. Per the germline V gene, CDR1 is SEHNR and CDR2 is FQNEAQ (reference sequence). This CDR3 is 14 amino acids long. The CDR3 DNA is TGTGCCAGCAGCCCCGCGCTCGAGAACACTGAAGCTTTCTTT. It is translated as CASSPALENTEAFF. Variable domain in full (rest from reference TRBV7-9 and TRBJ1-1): DTGVSQNPRHKITKRGQNVTFRCDPISEHNRLYWYRQTLGQGPEFLTYFQNEAQLEKSRLLSDRFSAERPKGSFSTLEIQRTEQGDSAMYLCASSPALENTEAFFGQGTRLTVV.

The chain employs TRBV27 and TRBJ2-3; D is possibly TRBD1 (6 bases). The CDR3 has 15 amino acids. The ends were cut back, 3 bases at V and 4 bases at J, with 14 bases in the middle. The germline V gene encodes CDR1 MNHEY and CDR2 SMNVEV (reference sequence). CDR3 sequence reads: CASSFLDSPPDTQYF. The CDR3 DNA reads TGTGCCAGCAGTTTCCTGGACAGTCCCCCAGATACGCAGTATTTT.

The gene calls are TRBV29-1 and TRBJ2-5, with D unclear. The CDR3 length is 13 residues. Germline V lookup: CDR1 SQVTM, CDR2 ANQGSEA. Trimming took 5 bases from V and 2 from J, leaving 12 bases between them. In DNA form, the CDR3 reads TGCAGCGTTCGTTCTCGCGGACAAGAGACCCAGTACTTC. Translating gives CSVRSRGQETQYF.

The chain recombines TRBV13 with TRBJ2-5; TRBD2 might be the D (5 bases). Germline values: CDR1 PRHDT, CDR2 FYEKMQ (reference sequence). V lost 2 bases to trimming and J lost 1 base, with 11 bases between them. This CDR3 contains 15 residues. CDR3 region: CASSLRRVSQETQYF. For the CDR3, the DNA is TGTGCCAGCAGCTTAAGGCGGGTTTCCCAAGAGACCCAGTACTTC.

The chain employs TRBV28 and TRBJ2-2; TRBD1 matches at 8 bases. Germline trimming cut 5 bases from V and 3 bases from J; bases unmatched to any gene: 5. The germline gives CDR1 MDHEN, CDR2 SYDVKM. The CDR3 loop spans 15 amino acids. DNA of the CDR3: TGTGCCAGCAGTCCCGACAGGGGCTACACCGGGGAGCTGTTTTTT. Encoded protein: CASSPDRGYTGELFF.